The 12 T cell receptor beta chains below come from one sample, sequenced in a study of T cell repertoires in cytomegalovirus infection. No cognate antigen is known for these TCRs. One entry per CDR3 protein, called by TCRdb with MiXCR from the reads. The table shows approximately 730,000 distinct CDR3 sequences, with just under 30% occurring only once. The sequencing here drew on cultured CD8+ T cells from PBMCs, taken from culture after CMV antigen stimulation. Source of these receptors: a human donor in good health (CMV status not recorded). Some clones in this sample may be carry-over from other donors' samples.

V is TRBV6-2 or TRBV6-3 and J is TRBJ2-1, with unresolved D. Germline V gene sequence: CDR1 MNHEY, CDR2 SVGEGT. Trimming left V 7 bases short and J 6 bases short, with 16 bases between. The CDR3 consists of 14 residues. The CDR3 DNA sequence: TGTGCCAGCACGGGCTTCACGTCGGGCAATGAGCAGTTCTTC. It specifies CASTGFTSGNEQFF.

This chain links TRBV14 with TRBJ1-1, with D maybe TRBD1 (5 bases). This CDR3 has 13 residues. Germline V CDR1 and CDR2: SGHDN, FVKESK. Trimming cost V 6 bases and J 4 bases, with 12 bases left between them. The DNA of the CDR3 is TGTGCCAGCAGTGGATGGGGGGGCACTGAAGCTTTCTTT. Encoded protein: CASSGWGGTEAFF. Together with reference TRBV14 and TRBJ1-1, the CDR3 gives the full variable domain: EAGVTQFPSHSVIEKGQTVTLRCDPISGHDNLYWYRRVMGKEIKFLLHFVKESKQDESGMPNNRFLAERTGGTYSTLKVQPAELEDSGVYFCASSGWGGTEAFFGQGTRLTVV.

This chain's CDR3 is CASSLGDRDYAGELFF. CDR3 bases: TGTGCCAGCAGCTTGGGGGACAGGGATTACGCCGGGGAGCTGTTTTTT. The rearrangement links TRBV7-9 to TRBJ2-2; 9 bases map to TRBD1. Losses at the gene ends were 3 bases for V and 6 bases for J; bases not matched to a gene: 8. The CDR3 length is 16 residues. Germline V gene sequence: CDR1 SEHNR, CDR2 FQNEAQ (reference sequence).

This clonotype was observed at least ten times. V gene TRBV7-9 combines with J gene TRBJ2-2; possibly TRBD1 for D (6 bases). Germline V gene sequence: CDR1 SEHNR, CDR2 FQNEAQ (reference sequence). Trimming removed 1 base at V and 6 bases at J, with 18 bases between. This CDR3 comprises 17 residues. CDR3 sequence (DNA): TGTGCCAGCAGCTTAGTCCCATCCAGGGGAAGCTCCGGGGAGCTGTTTTTT. Amino acids: CASSLVPSRGSSGELFF.

V is TRBV5-5 and J is TRBJ1-1; a possible D gene is TRBD1 (6 bases). The CDR3 loop spans 15 amino acids. V was trimmed by 4 bases and J by 0 bases, leaving 13 bases between them. Germline V gene sequence: CDR1 SGHKS, CDR2 YYEKEE (reference sequence). CDR3 sequence (DNA): TGTGCCAGCAGCGAGGAACAGGGTATGAACACTGAAGCTTTCTTT. This translates into CASSEEQGMNTEAFF. The entire variable domain, with the rest obtained from reference TRBV5-5 and TRBJ1-1, is as follows: DAGVTQSPTHLIKTRGQQVTLRCSPISGHKSVSWYQQVLGQGPQFIFQYYEKEERGRGNFPDRFSARQFPNYSSELNVNALLLGDSALYLCASSEEQGMNTEAFFGQGTRLTVV.

This clonotype appeared many times. This chain connects TRBV6-2 or TRBV6-3 to TRBJ1-5; D is undetermined. This CDR3 region has 15 residues. V was trimmed by 3 bases and J by 0 bases, leaving 9 bases between them. Germline V gene sequence: CDR1 MNHEY, CDR2 SVGEGT. CDR3 in amino acids: CASSYGGFSNQPQHF. The CDR3 DNA follows: TGTGCCAGCAGTTATGGAGGTTTTAGCAATCAGCCCCAGCATTTT.

The chain couples TRBV20-1 to TRBJ2-3; 7 bases fit TRBD2. V lost 3 bases and J lost 4; bases outside the gene matches: 19. The germline V gene has CDR1 DFQATT and CDR2 SNEGSKA (reference sequence). CDR3 length: 18 amino acids. The DNA for the CDR3 is TGCAGTGCTAGTGAGATGGCTAGGTGGGGAGGGTTAGCAGATACGCAGTATTTT. Protein product: CSASEMARWGGLADTQYF.

There are a few counts of this clonotype. The chain is built from TRBV11-2 and TRBJ1-1; no clear D. Per germline, CDR1 SGHAT and CDR2 FQNNGV. CDR3 size: 14 residues. V dropped 5 bases and J dropped 4 bases, with 14 bases sitting between them. The CDR3 DNA is TGTGCCAGCAGCCTAACCTGGGGTAGCACTGAAGCTTTCTTT. As protein: CASSLTWGSTEAFF.

This clonotype was detected only a few times. V gene TRBV27 combines with J gene TRBJ2-1; D is perhaps TRBD2 (5 bases). This CDR3 is built from 14 residues. V was shortened by 7 bases and J by 0 bases, with 10 bases between the two germline ends. In germline, CDR1 is MNHEY, CDR2 SMNVEV (reference sequence). Here the CDR3 DNA reads TGTGCCAGCAAGGACTCCAGCTCCTACAATGAGCAGTTCTTC. It is translated as CASKDSSSYNEQFF.

This clonotype was counted only a few times. This sequence joins TRBV19 and TRBJ2-1; D not resolved. Deletions cut 3 bases from V and 0 bases from J, with 9 bases between. The CDR3 is made up of 15 amino acids. Germline V CDR1 and CDR2: LNHDA, SQIVND (reference sequence). CDR3 sequence reads: CASSILTSSYNEQFF. CDR3 DNA sequence: TGTGCCAGTAGTATCTTAACAAGCTCCTACAATGAGCAGTTCTTC.

The V call is TRBV5-1, the J call TRBJ2-7; D remains ambiguous. Looked up from germline, CDR1 is SGHRS and CDR2 is YFSETQ. Trimming left V 1 base short and J 0 bases short, with 11 bases between. This CDR3 spans 15 amino acids. This chain's CDR3 is CASSLRDIRSYEQYF. DNA for the CDR3: TGCGCCAGCAGCTTGAGAGACATACGCTCCTACGAGCAGTACTTC. Using reference TRBV5-1 and TRBJ2-7 for the parts outside the CDR3, the full variable domain is KAGVTQTPRYLIKTRGQQVTLSCSPISGHRSVSWYQQTPGQGLQFLFEYFSETQRNKGNFPGRFSGRQFSNSRSEMNVSTLELGDSALYLCASSLRDIRSYEQYFGPGTRLTVT.

With regard to this clonotype: One end of the junction varies from germline; a read error may be responsible. The chain employs TRBV4-3 and TRBJ1-3; D unclear. This CDR3 contains 15 residues. Germline loops: CDR1 LGHNA, CDR2 YSLEER. Written as DNA, the CDR3 is TGCGTCAGCAGCCAAGGGCAGACCTCTGGAAACACCATATATTTT. Translation: CVSSQGQTSGNTIYF.